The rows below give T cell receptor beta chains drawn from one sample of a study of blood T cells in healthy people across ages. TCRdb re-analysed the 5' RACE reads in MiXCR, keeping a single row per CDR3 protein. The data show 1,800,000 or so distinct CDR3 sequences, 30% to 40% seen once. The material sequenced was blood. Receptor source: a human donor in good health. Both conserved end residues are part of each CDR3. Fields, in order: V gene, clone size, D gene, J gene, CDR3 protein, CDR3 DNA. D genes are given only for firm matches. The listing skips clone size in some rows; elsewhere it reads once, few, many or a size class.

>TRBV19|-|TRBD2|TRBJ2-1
CASSMRLAGGYEQFF
TGTGCCAGTAGTATGAGGCTAGCGGGAGGCTATGAGCAGTTCTTC
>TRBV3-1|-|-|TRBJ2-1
CASTRRGINEQFF
TGTGCCAGCACTCGAAGGGGAATCAATGAGCAGTTCTTC
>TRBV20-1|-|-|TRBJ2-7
CSARSHEQYF
TGCAGTGCTAGAAGCCACGAGCAGTACTTC
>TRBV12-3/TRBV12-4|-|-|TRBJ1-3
CASSLNGGNTIYF
TGTGCCAGCAGTTTAAACGGGGGGAACACCATATATTTT
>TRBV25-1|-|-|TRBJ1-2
CASNRVGDGYTF
TGTGCCAGCAACCGAGTGGGGGATGGCTACACCTTC
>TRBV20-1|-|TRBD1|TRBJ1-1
CSARPETGSDTEAFF
TGCAGTGCCAGGCCCGAGACAGGGTCGGACACTGAAGCTTTCTTT
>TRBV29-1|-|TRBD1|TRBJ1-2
CSVFTGGSQGYTF
TGCAGCGTTTTTACAGGGGGTAGTCAAGGCTACACCTTC
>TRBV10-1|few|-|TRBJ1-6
CATPVGGYNSPLHF
TGCGCCACTCCAGTTGGGGGCTATAATTCACCCCTCCACTTT
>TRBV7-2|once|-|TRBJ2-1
CASSLNWVEQFF
TGTGCCAGCAGCTTAAACTGGGTCGAGCAGTTCTTC
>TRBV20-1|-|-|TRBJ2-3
CSARDPALTSTDTQYF
TGCAGTGCTAGGGATCCGGCCCTGACTAGCACAGATACGCAGTATTTT
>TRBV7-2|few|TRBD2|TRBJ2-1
CASSSRLASTYNEQFF
TGTGCCAGCAGCTCTCGACTAGCGAGCACCTACAATGAGCAGTTCTTC
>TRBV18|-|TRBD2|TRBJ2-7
CASSITPGTRGYEQYF
TGTGCCAGCTCCATTACCCCCGGGACTAGGGGTTACGAGCAGTACTTC
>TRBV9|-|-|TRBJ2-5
CASSVADYQETQYF
TGTGCCAGCAGCGTAGCAGACTACCAAGAGACCCAGTACTTC
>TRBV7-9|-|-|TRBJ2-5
CASSLVHRDQETQYF
TGTGCCAGCAGCTTGGTTCACAGGGACCAAGAGACCCAGTACTTC
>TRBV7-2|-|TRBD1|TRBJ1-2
CASKIRQGSYGYTF
TGTGCCAGCAAAATCAGACAGGGGAGCTATGGCTACACCTTC